Below, 4 T cell receptor beta chains from the same sample are listed, as sequenced in a study of a mutant IDH1 vaccine in newly diagnosed glioma. The time point denotes: baseline, week 1 (first vaccination visit). Treatment described: pre-vaccination baseline after standard-of-care therapy. Profiling relied on immunoSEQ multiplex PCR, and the TCRdb table lists in-frame clones only, not all of them. The data contain about 88,000 clones, around 80% of them seen just once; the ten biggest clones take up around 5.2%. Sample: PBMCs, taken from a glioma patient treated with radiotherapy, temozolomide or both. The receptors derive from a man between 40 and 49 years old with glioma. Some clones in this sample may be carry-over from other donors' samples.

The sample holds one count of this clone. The V call is TRBV5-1, the J call TRBJ2-2; TRBD1 might be the D (6 bases). Trimming cost V 5 bases and J 2 bases, with 13 bases left between them. The CDR3 has 15 amino acids. Germline V lookup: CDR1 SGHRS, CDR2 YFSETQ. CDR3 region: CASRGPGTNTGELFF. CDR3 nucleotides: TGCGCCAGCAGAGGACCCGGGACAAACACCGGGGAGCTGTTTTTT.

The chain couples TRBV5-6 to TRBJ2-7; maybe TRBD2 (5 bases). Germline loops: CDR1 SGHDT, CDR2 YYEEEE. The germline V and J ends were trimmed by 3 bases and 6 bases, with 10 bases remaining between them. CDR3 length equals 12 residues. CDR3 DNA: TGTGCCAGCAGCTGGGGTCGGGGCGAGCAGTACTTC. Residues: CASSWGRGEQYF.

The chain couples TRBV29-1 to TRBJ1-2; D remains unclear. The CDR3 has 13 amino acids. Germline V gives CDR1 SQVTM, CDR2 ANQGSEA. Deletions cut 6 bases from V and 7 bases from J, with 18 bases between. In DNA form, the CDR3 reads TGCAGCGTCGCCGAGCAGGTTGGTTTTGGCTACACCTTC. Translation gives CSVAEQVGFGYTF.

This sequence joins TRBV5-6 and TRBJ1-4; 7 nucleotides match TRBD1. This CDR3 has 17 amino acids. V dropped 3 bases and J dropped 0; count of bases not matched to a gene: 8. Germline CDR1 reads SGHDT; CDR2 reads YYEEEE. As DNA, the CDR3 is TGTGCCAGCAGCTCGGGGTGGGGACAGTCAACTAATGAAAAACTGTTTTTT. It is translated as CASSSGWGQSTNEKLFF.